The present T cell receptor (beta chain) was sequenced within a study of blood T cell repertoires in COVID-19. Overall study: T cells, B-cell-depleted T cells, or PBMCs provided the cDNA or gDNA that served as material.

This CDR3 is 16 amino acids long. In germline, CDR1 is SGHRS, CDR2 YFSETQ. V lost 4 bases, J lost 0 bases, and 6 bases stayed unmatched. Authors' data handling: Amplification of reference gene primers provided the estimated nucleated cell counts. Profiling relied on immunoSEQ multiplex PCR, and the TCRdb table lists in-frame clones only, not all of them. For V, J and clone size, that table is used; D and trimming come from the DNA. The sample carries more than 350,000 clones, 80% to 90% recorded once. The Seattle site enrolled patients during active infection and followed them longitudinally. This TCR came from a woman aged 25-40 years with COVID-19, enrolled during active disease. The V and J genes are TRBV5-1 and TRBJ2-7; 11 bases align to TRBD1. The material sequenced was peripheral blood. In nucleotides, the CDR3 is TGCGCCAGCAGCCCGGGGACAGGGGGAGTCTCCTACGAGCAGTACTTC. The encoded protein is CASSPGTGGVSYEQYF. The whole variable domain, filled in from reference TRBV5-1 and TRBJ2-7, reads KAGVTQTPRYLIKTRGQQVTLSCSPISGHRSVSWYQQTPGQGLQFLFEYFSETQRNKGNFPGRFSGRQFSNSRSEMNVSTLELGDSALYLCASSPGTGGVSYEQYFGPGTRLTVT.